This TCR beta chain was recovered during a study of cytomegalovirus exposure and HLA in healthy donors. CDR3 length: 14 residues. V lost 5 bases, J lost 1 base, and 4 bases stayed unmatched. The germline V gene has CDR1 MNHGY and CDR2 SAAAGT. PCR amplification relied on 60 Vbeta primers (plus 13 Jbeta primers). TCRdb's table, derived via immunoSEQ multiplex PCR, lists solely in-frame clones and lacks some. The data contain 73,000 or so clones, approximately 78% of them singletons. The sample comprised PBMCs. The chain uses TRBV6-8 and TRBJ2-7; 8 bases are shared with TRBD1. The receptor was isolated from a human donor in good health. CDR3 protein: CASSRDRLSYEQYF. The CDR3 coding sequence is TGTGCCAGCAGTCGGGACAGGCTTTCCTACGAGCAGTACTTC.